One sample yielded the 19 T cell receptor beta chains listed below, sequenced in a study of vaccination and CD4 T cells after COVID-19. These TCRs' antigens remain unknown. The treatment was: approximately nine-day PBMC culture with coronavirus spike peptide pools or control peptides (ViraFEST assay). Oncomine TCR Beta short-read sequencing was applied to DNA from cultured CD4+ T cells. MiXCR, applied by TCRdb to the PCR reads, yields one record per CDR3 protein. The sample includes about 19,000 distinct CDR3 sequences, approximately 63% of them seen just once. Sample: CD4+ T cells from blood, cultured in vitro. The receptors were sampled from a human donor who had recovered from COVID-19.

The DNA for the CDR3 is TGCAGCGTCACCGATCCTTCCAACTATGGCTACACCTTC. This encodes CSVTDPSNYGYTF. The genes are TRBV29-1 and TRBJ1-2; D remains ambiguous. The CDR3 loop spans 13 amino acids. The germline gives CDR1 SQVTM, CDR2 ANQGSEA. Deletions cut 6 bases from V and 2 bases from J, with 13 bases between.

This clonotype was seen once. CDR3: CASSLGTGGYQPQHF. Written as DNA, the CDR3 is TGTGCCAGCAGTTTAGGTACAGGGGGCTATCAGCCCCAGCATTTT. The J gene is TRBJ1-5, the V gene TRBV6-5; 9 nucleotides align to TRBD1. This CDR3 has 15 amino acids. Germline V gene sequence: CDR1 MNHEY, CDR2 SVGAGI. V shed 4 bases and J 5 bases; nucleotides not matched to a gene: 6.

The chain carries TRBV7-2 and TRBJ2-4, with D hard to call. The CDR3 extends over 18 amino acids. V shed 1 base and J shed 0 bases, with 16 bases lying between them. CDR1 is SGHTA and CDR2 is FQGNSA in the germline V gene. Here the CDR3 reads CASSLGRSATLAKNIQYF. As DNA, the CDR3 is TGTGCCAGCAGCTTAGGCCGGTCAGCGACGCTAGCCAAAAACATTCAGTACTTC.

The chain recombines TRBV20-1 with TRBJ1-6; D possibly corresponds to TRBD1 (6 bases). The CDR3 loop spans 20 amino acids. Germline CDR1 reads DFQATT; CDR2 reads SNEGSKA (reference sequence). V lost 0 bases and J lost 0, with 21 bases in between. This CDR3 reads CSARDFRGRHSSSYNSPLHF. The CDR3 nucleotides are TGCAGTGCTAGAGATTTCCGGGGGCGTCATTCTAGCTCCTATAATTCACCCCTCCACTTT.

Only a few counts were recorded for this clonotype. The CDR3, as DNA: TGTGCCAGTGGTGTGGCCCCTGGGCCCCAGCATTTT. Translation gives CASGVAPGPQHF. The V gene is TRBV19, the J gene TRBJ1-5; D is undetermined. Germline-derived CDR1 and CDR2 are LNHDA and SQIVND (reference sequence). CDR3 length: 12 amino acids. Trimming took 8 bases from V and 9 from J, leaving 14 bases between them.

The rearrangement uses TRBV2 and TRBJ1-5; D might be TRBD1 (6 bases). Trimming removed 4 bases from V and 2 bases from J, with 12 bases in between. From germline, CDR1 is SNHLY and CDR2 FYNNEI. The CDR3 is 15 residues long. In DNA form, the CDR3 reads TGTGCCAGCAGTGTCCCACAGGGCGGCAATCAGCCCCAGCATTTT. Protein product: CASSVPQGGNQPQHF.

In nucleotides, the CDR3 is TGTGCCAGCAGATCCCCCGGGACAGGGAGTTACGAGCAGTACTTC. Its translation: CASRSPGTGSYEQYF. V and J are TRBV6-1 and TRBJ2-7, with 9 bases that match TRBD1. Germline values: CDR1 MNHNS, CDR2 SASEGT. With 6 bases clipped from V and 4 bases from J, the junction kept 10 bases outside the gene matches. CDR3 length: 15 residues.

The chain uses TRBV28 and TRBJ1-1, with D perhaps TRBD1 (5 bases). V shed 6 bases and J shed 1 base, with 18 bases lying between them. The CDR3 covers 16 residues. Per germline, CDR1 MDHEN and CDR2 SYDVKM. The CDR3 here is CASSQWGVGQNTEAFF. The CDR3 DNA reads TGTGCCAGCAGCCAATGGGGGGTGGGGCAGAACACTGAAGCTTTCTTT.

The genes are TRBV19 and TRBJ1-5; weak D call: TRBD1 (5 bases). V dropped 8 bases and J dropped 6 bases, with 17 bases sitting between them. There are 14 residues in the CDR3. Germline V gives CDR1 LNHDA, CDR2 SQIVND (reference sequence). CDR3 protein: CASSGQGVSQPQHF. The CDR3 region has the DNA TGTGCCAGTTCGGGGCAGGGCGTTTCTCAGCCCCAGCATTTT.

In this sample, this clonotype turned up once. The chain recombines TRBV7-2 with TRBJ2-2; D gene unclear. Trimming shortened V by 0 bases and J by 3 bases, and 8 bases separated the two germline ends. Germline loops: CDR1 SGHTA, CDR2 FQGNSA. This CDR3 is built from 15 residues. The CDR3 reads CASSLATLYTGELFF. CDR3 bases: TGTGCCAGCAGCTTAGCCACCTTATACACCGGGGAGCTGTTTTTT.

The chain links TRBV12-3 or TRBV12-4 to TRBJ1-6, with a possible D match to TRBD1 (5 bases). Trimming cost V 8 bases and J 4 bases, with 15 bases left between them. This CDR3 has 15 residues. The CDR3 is CASRGGKFYNSPLHF. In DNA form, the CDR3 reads TGTGCCAGCCGCGGGGGGAAATTTTATAATTCACCCCTCCACTTT.

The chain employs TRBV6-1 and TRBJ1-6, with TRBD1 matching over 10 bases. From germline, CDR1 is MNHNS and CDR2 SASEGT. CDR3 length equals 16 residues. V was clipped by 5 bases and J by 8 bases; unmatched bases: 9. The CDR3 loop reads CASSPHRGTGDSPLHF. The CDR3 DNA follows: TGTGCCAGCAGTCCCCACCGGGGGACAGGGGATTCACCCCTCCACTTT.

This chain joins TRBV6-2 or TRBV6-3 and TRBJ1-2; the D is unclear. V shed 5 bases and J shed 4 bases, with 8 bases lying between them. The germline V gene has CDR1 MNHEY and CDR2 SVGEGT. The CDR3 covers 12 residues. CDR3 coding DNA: TGTGCCAGCAGTCGGACGGGCTATGGCTACACCTTC. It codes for CASSRTGYGYTF.

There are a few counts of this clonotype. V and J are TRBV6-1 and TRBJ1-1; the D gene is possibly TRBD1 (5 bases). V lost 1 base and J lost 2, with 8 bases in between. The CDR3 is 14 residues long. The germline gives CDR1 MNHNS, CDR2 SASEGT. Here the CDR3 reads CASSEEGPNTEAFF. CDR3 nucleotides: TGTGCCAGCAGTGAAGAGGGACCCAACACTGAAGCTTTCTTT.

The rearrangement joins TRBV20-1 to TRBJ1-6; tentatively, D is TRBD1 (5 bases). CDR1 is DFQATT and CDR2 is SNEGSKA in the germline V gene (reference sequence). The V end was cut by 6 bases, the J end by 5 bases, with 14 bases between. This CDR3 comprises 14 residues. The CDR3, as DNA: TGCAGTGCGCGATCGGGACCGAATAATTCACCCCTCCACTTT. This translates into CSARSGPNNSPLHF.

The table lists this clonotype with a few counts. The chain's CDR3 is CASSFQGTAYGYTF. The CDR3 DNA sequence: TGTGCCAGCAGCTTCCAGGGGACAGCATATGGCTACACCTTC. V usage is TRBV7-2 and J usage is TRBJ1-2; TRBD1 matches at 7 bases. With 3 bases clipped from V and 5 bases from J, the junction kept 6 bases outside the gene matches. CDR1 is SGHTA and CDR2 is FQGNSA in the germline V gene. CDR3 size: 14 residues.

The CDR3: CATNRRGELDTGELFF. The DNA for the CDR3 is TGTGCCACCAACCGGAGGGGGGAGTTGGACACCGGGGAGCTGTTTTTT. V gene TRBV15 combines with J gene TRBJ2-2; either TRBD1 or TRBD2 may fit D (6 bases each). Germline loops: CDR1 LNHNV, CDR2 YYDKDF (reference sequence). Trimming cost V 7 bases and J 3 bases, with 18 bases left between them. The CDR3 loop spans 16 amino acids.

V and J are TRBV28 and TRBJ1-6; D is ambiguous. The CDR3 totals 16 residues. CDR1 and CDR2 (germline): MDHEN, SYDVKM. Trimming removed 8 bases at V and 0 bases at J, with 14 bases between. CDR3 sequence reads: CASQPTGSSYNSPLHF. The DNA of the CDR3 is TGTGCCAGCCAACCAACGGGCAGCTCCTATAATTCACCCCTCCACTTT.

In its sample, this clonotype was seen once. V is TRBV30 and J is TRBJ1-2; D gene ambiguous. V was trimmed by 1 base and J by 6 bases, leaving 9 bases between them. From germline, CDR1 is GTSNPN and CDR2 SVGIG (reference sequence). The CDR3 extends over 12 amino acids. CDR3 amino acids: CAWSGESNGYTF. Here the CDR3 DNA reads TGTGCCTGGAGTGGGGAATCTAATGGCTACACCTTC.